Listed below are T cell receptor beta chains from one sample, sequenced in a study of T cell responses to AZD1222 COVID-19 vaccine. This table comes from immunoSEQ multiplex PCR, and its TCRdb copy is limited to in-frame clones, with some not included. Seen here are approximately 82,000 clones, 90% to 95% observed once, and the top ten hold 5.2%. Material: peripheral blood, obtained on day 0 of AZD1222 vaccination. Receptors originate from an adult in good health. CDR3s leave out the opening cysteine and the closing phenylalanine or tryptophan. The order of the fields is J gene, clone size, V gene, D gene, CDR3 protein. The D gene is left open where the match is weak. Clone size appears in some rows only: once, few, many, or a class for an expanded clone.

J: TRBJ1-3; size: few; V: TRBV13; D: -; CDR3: ASSYKSGNTIY
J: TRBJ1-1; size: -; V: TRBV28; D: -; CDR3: ASSTDRRRAEAF
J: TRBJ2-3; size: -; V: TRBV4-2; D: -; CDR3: ASSQEGGGRADTQY
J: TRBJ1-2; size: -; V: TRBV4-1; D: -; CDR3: ASSQDDDSSDNYGYT
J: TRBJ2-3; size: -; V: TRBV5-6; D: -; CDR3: ASSLDGGRLTDTQY
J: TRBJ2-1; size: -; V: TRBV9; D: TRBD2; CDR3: ASSVAPGLADEQF
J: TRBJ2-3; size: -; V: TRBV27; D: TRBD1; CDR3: ASSLRGDTQY
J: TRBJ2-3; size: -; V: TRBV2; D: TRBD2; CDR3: ASSETSGGARTQY
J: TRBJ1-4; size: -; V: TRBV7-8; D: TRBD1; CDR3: ASETSRGTGEKLF
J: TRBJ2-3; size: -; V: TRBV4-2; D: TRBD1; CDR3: ASSLVTDRRGSTDTQY
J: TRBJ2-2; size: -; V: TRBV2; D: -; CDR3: ASSVGQSNTGELF
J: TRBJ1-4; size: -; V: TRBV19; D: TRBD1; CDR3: ASNPTGVNEKLF
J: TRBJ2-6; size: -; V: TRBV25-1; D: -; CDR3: ASSEDKGTGANVLT
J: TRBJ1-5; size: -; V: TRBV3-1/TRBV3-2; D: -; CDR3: ASSQDHTYQPQH
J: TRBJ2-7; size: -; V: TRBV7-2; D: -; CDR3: ASSSGVVYEQY
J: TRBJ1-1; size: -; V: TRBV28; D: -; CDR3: ASSLWEGMNTEAF
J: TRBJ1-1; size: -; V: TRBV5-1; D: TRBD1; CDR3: ASSVGQSRNTEAF
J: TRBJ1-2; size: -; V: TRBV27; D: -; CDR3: ASSLFGASYGYT
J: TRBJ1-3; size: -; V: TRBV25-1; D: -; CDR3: ASSAKGGRNGNTIY
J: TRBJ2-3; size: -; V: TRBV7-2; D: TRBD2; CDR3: ASNPSGGPTDTQY
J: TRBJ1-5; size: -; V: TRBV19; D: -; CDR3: ASSLRIGLQQH
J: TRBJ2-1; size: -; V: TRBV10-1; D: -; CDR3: ASSESGPRNEQF
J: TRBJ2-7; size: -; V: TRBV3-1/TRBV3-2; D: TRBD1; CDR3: ASSQGWDRSFSEQY
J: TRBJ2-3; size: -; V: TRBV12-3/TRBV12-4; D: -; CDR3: ASSLERYTQY
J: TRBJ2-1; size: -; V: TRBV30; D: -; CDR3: AWSVEGAGEQF
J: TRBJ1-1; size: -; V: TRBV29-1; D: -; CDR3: SVGGGNTEAF
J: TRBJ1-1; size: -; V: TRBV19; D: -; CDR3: ASSIVGQANLWAF
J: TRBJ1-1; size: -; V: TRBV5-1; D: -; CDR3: ASTKISLGDTEAF
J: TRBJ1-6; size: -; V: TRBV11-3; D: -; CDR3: ASSIGGERNSPLH